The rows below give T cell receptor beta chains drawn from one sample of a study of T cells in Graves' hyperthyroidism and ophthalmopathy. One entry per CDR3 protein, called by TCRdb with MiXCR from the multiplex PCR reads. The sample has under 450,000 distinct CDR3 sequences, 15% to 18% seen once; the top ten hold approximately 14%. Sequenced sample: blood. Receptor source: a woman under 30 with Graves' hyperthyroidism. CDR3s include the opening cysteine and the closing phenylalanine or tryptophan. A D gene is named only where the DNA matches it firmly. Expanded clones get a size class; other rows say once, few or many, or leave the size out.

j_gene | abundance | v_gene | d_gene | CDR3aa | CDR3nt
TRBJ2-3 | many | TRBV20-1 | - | CSAPEGASDTQYF | TGCAGTGCTCCGGAGGGGGCTTCAGATACGCAGTATTTT
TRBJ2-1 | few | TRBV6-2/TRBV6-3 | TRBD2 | CASSLLAGGPSNEQFF | TGTGCCAGCAGTCTACTAGCGGGAGGGCCCTCAAATGAGCAGTTCTTC
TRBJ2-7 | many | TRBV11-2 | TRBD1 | CASSTTGTGGSYEQYF | TGTGCCAGCAGCACAACCGGGACAGGGGGCTCCTACGAGCAGTACTTC
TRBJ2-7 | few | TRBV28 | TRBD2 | CASSFLGLAGREQYF | TGTGCCAGCAGTTTTCTAGGCCTAGCGGGTCGTGAGCAGTACTTC
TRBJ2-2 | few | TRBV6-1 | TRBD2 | CASSEYRGGRGGELFF | TGTGCCAGCAGTGAATATCGGGGGGGCCGTGGCGGGGAGCTGTTTTTT
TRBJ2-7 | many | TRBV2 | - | CASSPDRLGYYEQYF | TGTGCCAGCAGCCCCGACAGATTAGGCTACTACGAGCAGTACTTC
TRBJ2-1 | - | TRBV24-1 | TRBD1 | CATSDIGTGPVYNEQFF | TGTGCCACCAGTGATATCGGGACAGGGCCGGTGTACAATGAGCAGTTCTTC
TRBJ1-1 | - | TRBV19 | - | CASSPRGAFIEAFF | TGTGCCAGTAGTCCCCGGGGGGCGTTTATTGAAGCTTTCTTT
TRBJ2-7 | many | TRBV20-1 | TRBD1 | CSAYTAGQGFSYEQYF | TGCAGTGCATACACCGCCGGACAGGGCTTTTCCTACGAGCAGTACTTC
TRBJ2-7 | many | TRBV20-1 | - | CSAVAWGEEGEQYF | TGCAGTGCTGTCGCGTGGGGTGAAGAGGGGGAGCAGTACTTC
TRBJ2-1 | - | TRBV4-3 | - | CASSHPRSYNEQFF | TGCGCCAGCAGCCATCCCCGGTCCTACAATGAGCAGTTCTTC
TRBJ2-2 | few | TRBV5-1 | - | CASSLKSPRGELFF | TGCGCCAGCAGCTTGAAATCCCCCAGGGGGGAGCTGTTTTTT
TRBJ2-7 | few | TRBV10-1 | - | CASSERTISEQHF | TGCGCCAGCAGTGAGCGGACGATAAGCGAGCAGCACTTC
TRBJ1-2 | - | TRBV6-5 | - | CASSSEYWLLANYGYTF | TGTGCCAGCAGTTCCGAGTATTGGTTGTTGGCTAACTATGGCTACACCTTC
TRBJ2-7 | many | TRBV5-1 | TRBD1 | CASSLAVGGQSEQYF | TGCGCCAGCAGCTTGGCCGTTGGGGGACAGTCCGAGCAGTACTTC
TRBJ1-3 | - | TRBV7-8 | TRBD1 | CASSERGPRGTGNTIYF | TGTGCCAGCAGCGAAAGGGGCCCCAGGGGGACTGGAAACACCATATATTTT
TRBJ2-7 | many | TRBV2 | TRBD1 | CATRDSIGEQYF | TGTGCCACCCGGGACAGTATAGGGGAGCAGTACTTC
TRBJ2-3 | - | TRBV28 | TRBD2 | CASSSTSGRSDTQYF | TGTGCCAGCAGTTCGACTAGCGGGAGGTCAGATACGCAGTATTTT
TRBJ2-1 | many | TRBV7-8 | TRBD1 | CASSLAGTGGFNEQFF | TGTGCCAGCAGCTTGGCTGGGACAGGGGGATTCAATGAGCAGTTCTTC
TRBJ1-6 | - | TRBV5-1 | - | CASAGPAGSSYNSPLHF | TGCGCCTCAGCGGGCCCGGCGGGGAGCTCCTATAATTCACCCCTCCACTTT
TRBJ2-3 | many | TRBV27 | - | CASTPYPGGTDTQYF | TGTGCCAGCACCCCTTACCCGGGTGGGACAGATACGCAGTATTTT
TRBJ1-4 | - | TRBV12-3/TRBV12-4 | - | CASRAQQGGNEKLFF | TGTGCCAGCAGGGCGCAACAGGGTGGGAATGAAAAACTGTTTTTT